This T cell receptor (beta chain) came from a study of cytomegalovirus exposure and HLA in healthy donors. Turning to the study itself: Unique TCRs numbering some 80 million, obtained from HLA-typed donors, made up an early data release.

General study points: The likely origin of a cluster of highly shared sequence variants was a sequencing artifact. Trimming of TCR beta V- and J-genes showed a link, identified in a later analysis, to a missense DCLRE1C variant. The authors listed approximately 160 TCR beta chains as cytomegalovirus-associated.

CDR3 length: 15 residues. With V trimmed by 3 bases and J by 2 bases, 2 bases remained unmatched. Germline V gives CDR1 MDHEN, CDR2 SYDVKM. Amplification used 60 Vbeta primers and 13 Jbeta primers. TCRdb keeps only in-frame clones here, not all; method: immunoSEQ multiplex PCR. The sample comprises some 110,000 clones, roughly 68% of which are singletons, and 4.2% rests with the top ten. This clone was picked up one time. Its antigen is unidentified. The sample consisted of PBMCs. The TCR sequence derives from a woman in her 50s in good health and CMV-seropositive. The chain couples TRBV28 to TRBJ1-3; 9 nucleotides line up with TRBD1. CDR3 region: CASSFGQGTGNTIYF. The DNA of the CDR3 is TGTGCCAGCAGTTTCGGACAGGGGACTGGAAACACCATATATTTT.